A selection of T cell receptor beta chains follows, all from one sample in a study of T cell repertoires in cytomegalovirus infection. Each CDR3 protein is one row after TCRdb ran MiXCR on the reads. The repertoire holds 350,000 to 500,000 distinct CDR3 sequences, with 25% to 40% as singletons. Sequencing used PBMCs. The receptors shown here come from a human donor in good health (CMV status not recorded). Some clones in this sample may be carry-over from other donors' samples. CDR3s include the opening cysteine and the closing phenylalanine or tryptophan. Each record gives: V gene, D gene, J gene, clone size, CDR3 protein, CDR3 DNA. D genes are given only for firm matches. Not every row has a clone size; where given, it reads once, few, many or a size class.

V: TRBV2
D: -
J: TRBJ1-5
size: -
CDR3: CASSGGDSNQPQHF
DNA: TGTGCCAGCAGTGGAGGGGATAGCAATCAGCCCCAGCATTTT

V: TRBV12-3/TRBV12-4
D: TRBD1
J: TRBJ2-2
size: -
CDR3: CASSPNDRGPNTGELFF
DNA: TGTGCCAGCAGTCCGAATGACAGGGGGCCCAACACCGGGGAGCTGTTTTTT

V: TRBV28
D: -
J: TRBJ1-4
size: few
CDR3: CASSPPLDSATGEKLFF
DNA: TGTGCCAGCAGTCCCCCCCTTGATTCGGCTACGGGGGAAAAACTGTTTTTT

V: TRBV7-8
D: -
J: TRBJ1-2
size: many
CDR3: CASSLVFQGLGYGYTF
DNA: TGTGCCAGCAGCTTAGTTTTTCAGGGTTTAGGCTATGGCTACACCTTC

V: TRBV6-2/TRBV6-3
D: TRBD1
J: TRBJ2-3
size: -
CDR3: CASSPVRGPTDTQYF
DNA: TGTGCCAGCAGCCCCGTGAGGGGGCCCACAGATACGCAGTATTTT

V: TRBV19
D: TRBD2
J: TRBJ2-1
size: few
CDR3: CASSISGVTYNEQFF
DNA: TGTGCCAGTAGTATTAGCGGGGTCACCTACAATGAGCAGTTCTTC

V: TRBV6-2/TRBV6-3
D: -
J: TRBJ2-7
size: -
CDR3: CASSPFERAGGGYEQYF
DNA: TGTGCCAGCAGTCCCTTCGAGAGGGCAGGAGGGGGCTACGAGCAGTACTTC

V: TRBV7-8
D: -
J: TRBJ2-2
size: many
CDR3: CASSLNPPENTGELFF
DNA: TGTGCCAGCAGCTTAAACCCACCCGAGAACACCGGGGAGCTGTTTTTT

V: TRBV4-1
D: -
J: TRBJ1-6
size: -
CDR3: CASSYQGNGDSPLHF
DNA: TGCGCCAGCAGCTATCAGGGTAACGGGGATTCACCCCTCCACTTT

V: TRBV29-1
D: TRBD1
J: TRBJ2-7
size: few
CDR3: CSVGQGPSYEQYF
DNA: TGCAGCGTTGGACAGGGACCCTCCTACGAGCAGTACTTC

V: TRBV14
D: -
J: TRBJ2-1
size: -
CDR3: CASSQDRNNEQFF
DNA: TGTGCCAGCAGCCAAGATAGGAACAATGAGCAGTTCTTC

V: TRBV7-3
D: -
J: TRBJ1-3
size: -
CDR3: CASSSAYHTIYF
DNA: TGTGCCAGCAGTAGCGCTTACCACACCATATATTTT

V: TRBV6-1
D: TRBD2
J: TRBJ2-5
size: few
CDR3: CASRSGGVGETQYF
DNA: TGTGCCAGCCGTAGCGGGGGCGTCGGGGAGACCCAGTACTTC

V: TRBV6-6
D: -
J: TRBJ1-4
size: few
CDR3: CASSYGEGVDEKLFF
DNA: TGTGCCAGCAGTTACGGGGAGGGGGTTGATGAAAAACTGTTTTTT

V: TRBV6-2/TRBV6-3
D: TRBD1
J: TRBJ2-7
size: -
CDR3: CASSYGDRGFYEQYF
DNA: TGTGCCAGCAGTTACGGGGACAGGGGATTCTACGAGCAGTACTTC

V: TRBV10-3
D: TRBD1
J: TRBJ2-2
size: few
CDR3: CAISSWRRDSNTGELFF
DNA: TGTGCCATCAGTTCTTGGCGCCGGGACAGCAACACCGGGGAGCTGTTTTTT

V: TRBV20-1
D: TRBD2
J: TRBJ2-5
size: -
CDR3: CSARETWTSGDQETQYF
DNA: TGCAGTGCTAGAGAGACTTGGACTAGCGGGGATCAAGAGACCCAGTACTTC

V: TRBV7-2
D: TRBD1
J: TRBJ2-1
size: many
CDR3: CASSETGGSYNEQFF
DNA: TGTGCCAGCAGCGAGACAGGGGGCTCCTACAATGAGCAGTTCTTC

V: TRBV15
D: -
J: TRBJ1-5
size: -
CDR3: CATSQMVSNQPQHF
DNA: TGTGCCACCAGCCAAATGGTTAGCAATCAGCCCCAGCATTTT

V: TRBV6-6
D: -
J: TRBJ2-3
size: once
CDR3: CASSYLGETDTQYF
DNA: TGTGCCAGCAGTTACCTCGGGGAAACGGATACGCAGTATTTT

V: TRBV7-2
D: -
J: TRBJ2-1
size: -
CDR3: CASSSLWGVSYNEQFF
DNA: TGTGCCAGCAGCTCCCTCTGGGGGGTGTCCTACAATGAGCAGTTCTTC

V: TRBV5-1
D: -
J: TRBJ1-6
size: -
CDR3: CASSDRPAGVNSPLHF
DNA: TGCGCCAGCAGCGACCGGCCCGCGGGGGTCAATTCACCCCTCCACTTT

V: TRBV20-1
D: -
J: TRBJ2-7
size: -
CDR3: CSATRDPYEQYF
DNA: TGCAGTGCCACCAGGGACCCCTACGAGCAGTACTTC

V: TRBV11-2
D: -
J: TRBJ1-1
size: -
CDR3: CASSLSLFTEAFF
DNA: TGTGCCAGCAGCTTAAGTCTTTTTACTGAAGCTTTCTTT

V: TRBV10-3
D: TRBD1
J: TRBJ1-1
size: -
CDR3: CAIRLDRVETEAFF
DNA: TGTGCCATCAGGCTGGACAGGGTGGAGACTGAAGCTTTCTTT

V: TRBV7-6
D: TRBD2
J: TRBJ2-3
size: few
CDR3: CASSLAVRRGSLDTQYF
DNA: TGTGCCAGCAGCTTAGCGGTGAGGCGGGGGTCTCTAGATACGCAGTATTTT

V: TRBV14
D: -
J: TRBJ2-2
size: -
CDR3: CASSHQQGSGELFF
DNA: TGTGCCAGCAGCCACCAACAGGGAAGCGGGGAGCTGTTTTTT

V: TRBV10-2
D: -
J: TRBJ1-5
size: -
CDR3: CASSESHSNQPQHF
DNA: TGCGCCAGCAGTGAGAGCCATAGCAATCAGCCCCAGCATTTT

V: TRBV6-1
D: -
J: TRBJ2-7
size: few
CDR3: CASSDGSSYEQYF
DNA: TGTGCCAGCAGTGATGGGAGCTCCTACGAGCAGTACTTC

V: TRBV5-6
D: -
J: TRBJ2-5
size: -
CDR3: CASSLRSGTQYF
DNA: TGTGCCAGCAGCTTGCGCTCGGGGACCCAGTACTTC

V: TRBV6-6
D: -
J: TRBJ1-1
size: few
CDR3: CASTYDTMNTEAFF
DNA: TGTGCCAGCACCTATGACACGATGAACACTGAAGCTTTCTTT

V: TRBV7-8
D: TRBD1
J: TRBJ2-7
size: few
CDR3: CASSLKTGVGQYF
DNA: TGTGCCAGCAGCTTAAAGACAGGGGTCGGGCAGTACTTC

V: TRBV7-6
D: TRBD2
J: TRBJ2-2
size: many
CDR3: CASSFTSGGAGTGELFF
DNA: TGTGCCAGCAGCTTTACGTCGGGGGGGGCTGGTACCGGGGAGCTGTTTTTT

V: TRBV7-2
D: -
J: TRBJ2-3
size: -
CDR3: CASSPDGVGTDTQYF
DNA: TGTGCCAGCAGCCCAGACGGGGTGGGCACAGATACGCAGTATTTT

V: TRBV19
D: TRBD2
J: TRBJ2-1
size: -
CDR3: CASSIGGGLYSEQFF
DNA: TGTGCCAGTAGTATTGGGGGGGGATTGTATAGTGAGCAGTTCTTC

V: TRBV11-2
D: -
J: TRBJ2-4
size: once
CDR3: CASSYRGTPLAKNSQYF
DNA: TGTGCCAGCAGCTACCGCGGGACACCTTTAGCCAAAAACAGTCAGTACTTC

V: TRBV7-8
D: TRBD1
J: TRBJ2-2
size: few
CDR3: CASSRSGQHNTGELFF
DNA: TGTGCCAGCAGTAGATCGGGACAGCATAACACCGGGGAGCTGTTTTTT

V: TRBV19
D: TRBD2
J: TRBJ2-3
size: -
CDR3: CASSIQLAGSTDTQYF
DNA: TGTGCCAGTAGTATTCAACTAGCGGGAAGCACAGATACGCAGTATTTT

V: TRBV27
D: TRBD1
J: TRBJ2-7
size: -
CDR3: CASSSTGNFHEQYF
DNA: TGTGCCAGCAGTTCGACAGGGAATTTCCACGAGCAGTACTTC

V: TRBV12-3/TRBV12-4
D: -
J: TRBJ1-5
size: few
CDR3: CASHGGTVSNQPQHF
DNA: TGTGCCAGCCACGGTGGGACCGTTAGCAATCAGCCCCAGCATTTT

V: TRBV5-1
D: -
J: TRBJ1-6
size: -
CDR3: CASSLVVWQNNSPLHF
DNA: TGCGCCAGCAGCTTGGTAGTGTGGCAGAATAATTCACCCCTCCACTTT

V: TRBV5-6
D: -
J: TRBJ1-1
size: many
CDR3: CASSLDLGQVEERAFF
DNA: TGTGCCAGCAGCTTGGACCTTGGGCAGGTGGAGGAAAGAGCTTTCTTT

V: TRBV4-3
D: -
J: TRBJ2-7
size: few
CDR3: CASSQDLGGYEQYF
DNA: TGCGCCAGCAGCCAAGATCTTGGGGGCTACGAGCAGTACTTC

V: TRBV6-5
D: -
J: TRBJ1-6
size: -
CDR3: CASSYIAGVTYNSPLHF
DNA: TGTGCCAGCAGTTACATCGCAGGGGTCACCTATAATTCACCCCTCCACTTT

V: TRBV12-3/TRBV12-4
D: TRBD1
J: TRBJ1-1
size: -
CDR3: CASSKDRVRTEAFF
DNA: TGTGCCAGCAGTAAAGACAGGGTCCGCACTGAAGCTTTCTTT

V: TRBV28
D: TRBD2
J: TRBJ2-2
size: -
CDR3: CASTLAGVTGELFF
DNA: TGTGCCAGCACCTTAGCGGGGGTTACCGGGGAGCTGTTTTTT

V: TRBV7-2
D: TRBD2
J: TRBJ2-5
size: many
CDR3: CASSLRGQASGQETQYF
DNA: TGTGCCAGCAGCTTGCGAGGTCAGGCTAGCGGGCAAGAGACCCAGTACTTC